What follows is one TCR beta chain and its context. Arm-PCR of CDR3 regions and iRepertoire HTBI primers were used to build TCR beta libraries. TCRdb used MiXCR to reprocess the multiplex PCR reads, holding one entry per CDR3 protein. The table lists 650,000 to 700,000 distinct CDR3 sequences, about 30% of them singletons. The record originates from a study of regulatory T cells in long-lasting Graves disease. The time point was: persistent/refractory GD, antithyroid drugs over 5 years with positive TRAb. Isolated PBMC RNA provided the starting material for the TCR library. Graves' disease diagnosis used American Thyroid Association guidelines. Patient provenance is recorded as an endocrinology department in Xi'an, China. Into tubes containing EDTA, roughly 8.8 milliliters of peripheral blood were drawn. Specimen: peripheral blood mononuclear cells (PBMCs), collected when the disease was refractory, from a patient treated with antithyroid drugs. The sequence came from a female donor with Graves disease.

The CDR3 here is CASSLTAWQPQHF. The CDR3 region has the DNA TGTGCCAGCTCCTTAACAGCTTGGCAGCCCCAGCATTTT. The V call is TRBV28, the J call TRBJ1-5, with D hard to call. The germline CDR1 and CDR2 sequences are MDHEN and SYDVKM. The CDR3 length is 13 residues. V gave up 8 bases and J gave up 7 bases, with 15 bases separating them.